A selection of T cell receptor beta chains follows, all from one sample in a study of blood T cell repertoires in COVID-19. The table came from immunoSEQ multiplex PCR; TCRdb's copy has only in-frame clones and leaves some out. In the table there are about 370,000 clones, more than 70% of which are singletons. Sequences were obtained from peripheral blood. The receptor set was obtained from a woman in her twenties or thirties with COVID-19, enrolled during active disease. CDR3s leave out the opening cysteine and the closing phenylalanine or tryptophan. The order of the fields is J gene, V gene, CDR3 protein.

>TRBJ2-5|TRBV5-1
ASSTNPDRQETQY
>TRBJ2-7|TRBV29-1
SVMDRAYEQY
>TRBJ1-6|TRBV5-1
ASSLGGQGTSPLH
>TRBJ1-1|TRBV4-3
ASSPQRGGLTEAF
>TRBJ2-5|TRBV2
ASRTQETQY
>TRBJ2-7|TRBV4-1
ASSQAQLAGGEQY
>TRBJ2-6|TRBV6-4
ASSDSTGGTGANVLT
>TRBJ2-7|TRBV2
ASRPRLKTYEQY
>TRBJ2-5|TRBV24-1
ATSDRYTAAFETQY
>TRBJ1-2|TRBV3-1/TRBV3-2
ASSQEGRGLGYT
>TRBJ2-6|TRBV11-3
ASSARQAVANVLT
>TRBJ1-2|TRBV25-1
ASSDGRGGAYGYT
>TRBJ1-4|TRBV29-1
SVEAGQGNEKLF
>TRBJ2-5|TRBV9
ASSVQAGGSGETQY